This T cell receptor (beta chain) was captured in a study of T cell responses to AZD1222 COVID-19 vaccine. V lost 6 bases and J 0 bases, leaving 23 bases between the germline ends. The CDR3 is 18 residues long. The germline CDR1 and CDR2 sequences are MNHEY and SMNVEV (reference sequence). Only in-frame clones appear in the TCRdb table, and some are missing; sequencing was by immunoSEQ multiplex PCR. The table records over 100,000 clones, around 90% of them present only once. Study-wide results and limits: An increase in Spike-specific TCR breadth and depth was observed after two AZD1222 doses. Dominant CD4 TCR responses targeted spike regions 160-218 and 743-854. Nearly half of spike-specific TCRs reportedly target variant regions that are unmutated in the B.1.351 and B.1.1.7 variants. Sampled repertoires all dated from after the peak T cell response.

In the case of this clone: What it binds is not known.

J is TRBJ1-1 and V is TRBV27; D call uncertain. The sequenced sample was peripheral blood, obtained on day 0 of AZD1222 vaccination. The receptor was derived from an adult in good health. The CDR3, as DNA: TGTGCCAGCAGCTCAGACCGGCCTCTCTACCGGGTGAACACTGAAGCTTTCTTT. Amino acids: CASSSDRPLYRVNTEAFF.